This entry concerns a single TCR beta chain. The CDR3 has 15 amino acids. Germline V gives CDR1 MNHNY, CDR2 SVGAGI (reference sequence). The junction had 3 bases not matched to a gene; V was cut back by 2 bases and J by 4 bases. The record originates from a study of blood T cell repertoires in COVID-19. Participants came from 24 US areas, aged about 18 to 100 years. Produced via immunoSEQ multiplex PCR; TCRdb's table is partial and in-frame only. Altogether fewer than 250,000 clones are present, 85% to 90% being singletons, with the ten largest covering around 15%. The chain uses TRBV6-6 and TRBJ2-1; TRBD2 aligns across 9 bases. Specimen: PBMCs or T cells enriched from blood (not recorded which). This sequence originates from a woman aged 50 to 65 with acute COVID-19. CDR3 coding DNA: TGTGCCAGCAGTTACGGCGGGAGGGCGTACAATGAGCAGTTCTTC. Its translation is CASSYGGRAYNEQFF.